This T cell receptor (beta chain) was identified during a study of blood T cells in healthy people across ages. Study results and limitations: Higher diversity, along with more naive CD4+ cells, distinguished long-lived donors from aged donors.

Primed by a sample-barcoded 5' primer and a J-beta primer mix, a second PCR proceeded for about 7 to 12 cycles. One entry per CDR3 protein, called by TCRdb with MiXCR from the 5' RACE reads. Of roughly 800,000 distinct CDR3 sequences listed, over 45% are singletons. On this clonotype: What it binds is unknown.

CDR1 and CDR2 (germline): SGHTA, FQGNSA. Trimming at V came to 3 bases and at J to 5 bases, leaving 15 bases not matched to a gene. CDR3 length: 17 amino acids. Sequenced input: blood. The V and J genes are TRBV7-2 and TRBJ2-7, with 8 nucleotides matching TRBD2. The clonotype comes from a man between 25 and 39 years old in good health. This CDR3 reads CASSFPPGGKGIHEQYF. The DNA of the CDR3 is TGTGCCAGCAGCTTCCCCCCGGGGGGGAAGGGGATCCACGAGCAGTACTTC.